Following are 29 T cell receptor beta chains from one sample sequenced in a study of blood T cell repertoires in COVID-19. TCRdb's copy holds only in-frame clones and misses some; the assay was immunoSEQ multiplex PCR. The repertoire holds roughly 79,000 clones, around nine tenths seen once, with 4.6% in the top ten. Material for sequencing was peripheral blood. Receptors originate from a man between 50 and 59 years old with active COVID-19.

CDR3 loop: CSTGSGNTIYF. CDR3 sequence (DNA): TGCAGCACAGGCTCTGGAAACACCATATATTTT. The chain uses TRBV20-1 and TRBJ1-3; D is perhaps TRBD1 (5 bases). The CDR3 loop spans 11 amino acids. CDR1 DFQATT and CDR2 SNEGSKA come from the germline V gene (reference sequence).

The chain joins TRBV6-5 to TRBJ2-1; tentatively, D is TRBD2 (5 bases). The CDR3 length is 15 residues. CDR1 MNHEY and CDR2 SVGAGI come from the germline V gene. Trimming cost V 9 bases and J 10 bases, with 25 bases left between them. DNA for the CDR3: TGTGCCAGTGGAGGCGGCGGCTCCACCTGGAGGGAGCAGTTCTTC. Its protein product is CASGGGGSTWREQFF.

The V and J genes are TRBV28 and TRBJ1-1; unclear D gene. Germline CDR1 is MDHEN and CDR2 is SYDVKM. CDR3 length equals 12 residues. V lost 3 bases, J lost 9 bases, and 11 bases lay in between. CDR3 nucleotide sequence: TGTGCCAGCAGTTTTTCGAGGGTTAAAGCTTTCTTT. As protein: CASSFSRVKAFF.

The chain combines TRBV28 with TRBJ2-6; 10 positions agree with TRBD1. The junction had 8 bases not matched to a gene; V was cut back by 11 bases and J by 4 bases. The germline gives CDR1 MDHEN, CDR2 SYDVKM. The CDR3 is made up of 15 amino acids. CDR3 DNA: TGTGCCGCCGGGACAGGGGTTCGAGGGGCCAACGTCCTGACTTTC. This encodes CAAGTGVRGANVLTF. Using reference TRBV28 and TRBJ2-6 for the parts outside the CDR3, the full variable domain is DVKVTQSSRYLVKRTGEKVFLECVQDMDHENMFWYRQDPGLGLRLIYFSYDVKMKEKGDIPEGYSVSREKKERFSLILESASTNQTSMYLCAAGTGVRGANVLTFGAGSRLTVL.

The V and J genes are TRBV11-2 and TRBJ2-5; D is uncertain. Germline-derived CDR1 and CDR2 are SGHAT and FQNNGV. V lost 5 bases, J lost 2 bases, and 3 bases lay in between. The CDR3 runs 11 residues. The CDR3 DNA is TGTGCCAGCAGCCAACAAGAGACCCAGTACTTC. Translating it yields CASSQQETQYF.

The CDR3 is CASSPTSGRSDTQYF. DNA for the CDR3: TGCGCCAGCAGCCCGACTAGCGGGAGATCGGATACGCAGTATTTT. The chain is built from TRBV4-1 and TRBJ2-3, with 12 bases that match TRBD2. Looked up from germline, CDR1 is MGHRA and CDR2 is YSYEKL. V was clipped by 4 bases and J by 6 bases; unmatched bases: 5. This CDR3 spans 15 amino acids.

V gene TRBV15 combines with J gene TRBJ2-1; no clear D. The CDR3 totals 15 residues. Trimming removed 4 bases from V and 0 bases from J, with 10 bases in between. Germline lookup yields CDR1 LNHNV and CDR2 YYDKDF (reference sequence). In nucleotides, the CDR3 is TGTGCCACCAGCACTACCCCAAGCTCCTACAATGAGCAGTTCTTC. It is translated as CATSTTPSSYNEQFF. The full variable domain, in which reference TRBV15 and TRBJ2-1 provide the parts outside the CDR3, is DAMVIQNPRYQVTQFGKPVTLSCSQTLNHNVMYWYQQKSSQAPKLLFHYYDKDFNNEADTPDNFQSRRPNTSFCFLDIRSPGLGDTAMYLCATSTTPSSYNEQFFGPGTRLTVL.

The J gene is TRBJ1-1, the V gene TRBV5-1; tentatively, D is TRBD1 (5 bases). Per the germline V gene, CDR1 is SGHRS and CDR2 is YFSETQ. The ends were cut back, 2 bases at V and 5 bases at J, with 10 bases in the middle. The CDR3 covers 13 residues. CDR3 sequence: CASSFGRGTEAFF. The CDR3 DNA sequence: TGCGCCAGCAGCTTTGGGAGGGGAACTGAAGCTTTCTTT. The complete variable domain, with remaining parts taken from reference TRBV5-1 and TRBJ1-1, reads KAGVTQTPRYLIKTRGQQVTLSCSPISGHRSVSWYQQTPGQGLQFLFEYFSETQRNKGNFPGRFSGRQFSNSRSEMNVSTLELGDSALYLCASSFGRGTEAFFGQGTRLTVV.

In this sample, this clone turned up once. J is TRBJ2-5 and V is TRBV27, with 8 bases matching TRBD1. The CDR3 totals 15 residues. V gave up 5 bases and J gave up 5 bases; unmatched junction bases: 10. Germline-derived CDR1 and CDR2 are MNHEY and SMNVEV (reference sequence). CDR3 sequence: CASSTWTGQGETQYF. The CDR3 bases are TGTGCCAGCAGTACATGGACAGGGCAAGGGGAGACCCAGTACTTC.

The CDR3: CASSGPQGAHNSPLHF. The CDR3 bases are TGTGCCAGCAGCGGACCACAGGGGGCTCATAATTCACCCCTCCACTTT. J is TRBJ1-6 and V is TRBV9, with 9 positions matching TRBD1. Per germline, CDR1 SGDLS and CDR2 YYNGEE. The trim removed 3 bases at V and 5 bases at J, leaving 6 bases unmatched. The CDR3 is 16 amino acids. Supplemented by reference TRBV9 and TRBJ1-6, the full variable domain reads DSGVTQTPKHLITATGQRVTLRCSPRSGDLSVYWYQQSLDQGLQFLIQYYNGEERAKGNILERFSAQQFPDLHSELNLSSLELGDSALYFCASSGPQGAHNSPLHFGNGTRLTVT.

This chain uses TRBV2 with TRBJ2-3; the D gene is possibly TRBD2 (6 bases). Trimming pared 8 bases from V and 2 bases from J, leaving 14 bases between. CDR1 is SNHLY and CDR2 is FYNNEI in the germline V gene. The CDR3 contains 14 residues. The CDR3: CASGLAAITDTQYF. The CDR3 coding sequence is TGTGCCAGCGGGTTAGCGGCAATCACAGATACGCAGTATTTT.

V usage is TRBV20-1 and J usage is TRBJ2-3; tentatively, D is TRBD2 (5 bases). Trimming stripped 6 bases from V and 6 bases from J, with 10 bases between. This CDR3 spans 11 amino acids. Germline assignment: CDR1 DFQATT and CDR2 SNEGSKA (reference sequence). CDR3 protein: CSAARDDTQYF. In nucleotides, the CDR3 is TGCAGTGCCGCGAGGGATGATACGCAGTATTTT.

DNA of the CDR3: TGTGCCAGCAGCCAAGACCCGAGCGGGGTCTACAATGAGCAGTTCTTC. It codes for CASSQDPSGVYNEQFF. V usage is TRBV4-2 and J usage is TRBJ2-1; TRBD2 agrees at 7 bases. Trimming at V came to 0 bases and at J to 3 bases, leaving 5 bases not matched to a gene. This CDR3 is built from 16 residues. The germline CDR1 and CDR2 sequences are LGHNA and YNFKEQ.

The chain employs TRBV6-6 and TRBJ2-7; tentative D call: TRBD2 (5 bases). CDR1 MNHNY and CDR2 SVGAGI come from the germline V gene (reference sequence). V was trimmed by 0 bases and J by 2 bases, leaving 8 bases between them. The CDR3 extends over 14 amino acids. CDR3 in amino acids: CASSYSGNTYEQYF. CDR3 coding DNA: TGTGCCAGCAGTTACTCCGGGAATACCTACGAGCAGTACTTC.

The chain employs TRBV29-1 and TRBJ2-5, with D hard to call. Germline-derived CDR1 and CDR2 are SQVTM and ANQGSEA. The CDR3 totals 12 residues. V dropped 4 bases and J dropped 0 bases, with 6 bases sitting between them. CDR3 loop: CSVVVYQETQYF. The CDR3 region has the DNA TGCAGCGTTGTAGTGTACCAAGAGACCCAGTACTTC.

CDR3 protein: CAAGTSYNEQFF. The CDR3 nucleotides read TGTGCAGCCGGGACATCCTACAATGAGCAGTTCTTC. The chain is built from TRBV19 and TRBJ2-1; a possible D gene is TRBD1 (6 bases). CDR1 and CDR2 (germline): LNHDA, SQIVND (reference sequence). This CDR3 has 12 residues.

The V gene is TRBV9, the J gene TRBJ2-2, with 8 bases lining up with TRBD1. The ends lost 2 bases at V and 4 bases at J; junction bases unmatched: 1. Germline V gives CDR1 SGDLS, CDR2 YYNGEE. This CDR3 has 14 residues. For the CDR3, the DNA is TGTGCCAGCAGCGTGACAGGGGCCACCGGGGAGCTGTTTTTT. It codes for CASSVTGATGELFF.

CDR3 amino acids: CATSPGPRGAADTQYF. CDR3 bases: TGTGCCACCAGTCCAGGGCCCAGGGGAGCGGCAGATACGCAGTATTTT. V and J are TRBV15 and TRBJ2-3, with D possibly being TRBD1 (6 bases). The germline V and J ends were trimmed by 6 bases and 4 bases, with 20 bases remaining between them. The germline V gene has CDR1 LNHNV and CDR2 YYDKDF (reference sequence). The CDR3 runs to 16 residues.

The chain recombines TRBV4-1 with TRBJ1-5, with D perhaps TRBD1 (6 bases). From germline, CDR1 is MGHRA and CDR2 YSYEKL. With 4 bases removed from V and 7 bases from J, the gap between germline ends came to 14 bases. This CDR3 is 14 amino acids long. The CDR3 sequence: CASSRTGPGQPQHF. CDR3 coding DNA: TGCGCCAGCAGCCGCACAGGGCCGGGACAGCCCCAGCATTTT.

This chain uses TRBV28 with TRBJ2-7; TRBD2 is a possible D gene (7 bases). Germline lookup yields CDR1 MDHEN and CDR2 SYDVKM. Trimming left V 6 bases short and J 3 bases short, with 15 bases between. CDR3 length: 14 amino acids. The CDR3 region is CASSVTGGYYEQYF. The DNA for the CDR3 is TGTGCCAGCAGCGTTACGGGGGGCTACTACGAGCAGTACTTC.

V usage is TRBV4-1 and J usage is TRBJ1-1, with D possibly matching TRBD1 (6 bases). V was trimmed by 2 bases and J by 4 bases, leaving 11 bases between them. The CDR3 totals 14 residues. Germline CDR1 and CDR2: MGHRA and YSYEKL. CDR3 sequence: CASSQRTGTTEAFF. The CDR3 nucleotides are TGCGCCAGCAGCCAAAGAACAGGGACCACTGAAGCTTTCTTT.

The V and J genes are TRBV9 and TRBJ2-7, with 7 bases identical to TRBD1. CDR3 size: 14 residues. Trimming cost V 3 bases and J 0 bases; bases outside gene matches: 3. The germline gives CDR1 SGDLS, CDR2 YYNGEE. The CDR3 bases are TGTGCCAGCAGCGAAGGGGACAGCTCCTACGAGCAGTACTTC. Translation gives CASSEGDSSYEQYF.

The rearrangement uses TRBV7-3 and TRBJ1-5, with D unresolved. The V end was cut by 2 bases, the J end by 6 bases, with 8 bases between. The CDR3 is 13 residues long. Germline-derived CDR1 and CDR2 are SGHTA and FQGTGA. CDR3 sequence: CASSLDRGQPQHF. The CDR3 DNA reads as TGTGCCAGCAGCTTAGATCGGGGTCAGCCCCAGCATTTT.

The V call is TRBV29-1, the J call TRBJ2-1; 7 bases are a match to TRBD1. The CDR3 contains 14 residues. The germline gives CDR1 SQVTM, CDR2 ANQGSEA. With V trimmed by 1 base and J by 7 bases, 7 bases remained unmatched. The CDR3 here is CSVEAGRGNNEQFF. The CDR3 DNA is TGCAGCGTTGAAGCTGGCAGGGGGAATAATGAGCAGTTCTTC.

J is TRBJ2-3 and V is TRBV7-2; 8 nucleotides agree with TRBD1. The germline CDR1 and CDR2 sequences are SGHTA and FQGNSA. After removal of 7 bases from V and 3 bases from J, the junction contained 3 bases not matched to a gene. There are 13 residues in the CDR3. CDR3 nucleotides: TGTGCCAGCAACAGGGGGGTTACAGATACGCAGTATTTT. As protein: CASNRGVTDTQYF.

The chain links TRBV7-2 to TRBJ2-2; D unresolved. The CDR3 spans 14 residues. V lost 5 bases and J 5 bases, leaving 12 bases between the germline ends. The germline V gene encodes CDR1 SGHTA and CDR2 FQGNSA. The CDR3 region has the DNA TGTGCCAGCAGCCTCACCAGGAAAACCGGGGAGCTGTTTTTT. Protein product: CASSLTRKTGELFF. The variable domain in full, with the rest retrieved from reference TRBV7-2 and TRBJ2-2, is GAGVSQSPSNKVTEKGKDVELRCDPISGHTALYWYRQSLGQGLEFLIYFQGNSAPDKSGLPSDRFSAERTGGSVSTLTIQRTQQEDSAVYLCASSLTRKTGELFFGEGSRLTVL.

The gene calls are TRBV12-5 and TRBJ1-5; tentatively, D is TRBD1 (6 bases). The CDR3 contains 14 residues. V was trimmed by 2 bases and J by 9 bases, leaving 14 bases between them. Germline-derived CDR1 and CDR2 are LGHNT and FRNRAP. The chain's CDR3 is CASGLSDSRWPQHF. CDR3 nucleotide sequence: TGTGCTAGTGGTTTGTCGGACAGCCGTTGGCCCCAGCATTTT.

This chain links TRBV7-3 with TRBJ1-1; TRBD1 matches at 9 bases. The CDR3 runs to 16 residues. Germline CDR1 and CDR2: SGHTA and FQGTGA. The V segment lost 5 bases and the J segment 7 bases; nucleotides outside the gene matches: 14. CDR3 DNA: TGTGCCAGCAGCCCAGCCACAGGGGGCGCTGGAAGTGAAGCTTTCTTT. Translation gives CASSPATGGAGSEAFF.

The V gene is TRBV4-1, the J gene TRBJ1-3, with TRBD1 as a possible D gene (6 bases). The CDR3 sequence is 16 residues long. Germline values: CDR1 MGHRA, CDR2 YSYEKL. The V and J ends lost 3 bases and 2 bases respectively, with 14 bases between them. CDR3 coding DNA: TGCGCCAGCAGCCATTCAGGGGCTAGGGCTGGAAACACCATATATTTT. Residues: CASSHSGARAGNTIYF.